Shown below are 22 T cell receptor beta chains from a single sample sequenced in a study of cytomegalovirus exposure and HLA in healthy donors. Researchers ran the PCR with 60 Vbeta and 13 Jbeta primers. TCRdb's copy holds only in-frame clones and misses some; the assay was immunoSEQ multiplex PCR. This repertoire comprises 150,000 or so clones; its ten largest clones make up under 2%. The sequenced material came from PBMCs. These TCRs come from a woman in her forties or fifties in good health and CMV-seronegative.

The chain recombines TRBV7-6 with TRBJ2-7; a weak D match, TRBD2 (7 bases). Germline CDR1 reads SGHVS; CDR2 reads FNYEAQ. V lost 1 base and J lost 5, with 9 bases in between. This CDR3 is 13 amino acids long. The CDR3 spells CASSLGGGHEQYF. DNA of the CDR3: TGTGCCAGCAGCTTAGGGGGGGGCCACGAGCAGTACTTC.

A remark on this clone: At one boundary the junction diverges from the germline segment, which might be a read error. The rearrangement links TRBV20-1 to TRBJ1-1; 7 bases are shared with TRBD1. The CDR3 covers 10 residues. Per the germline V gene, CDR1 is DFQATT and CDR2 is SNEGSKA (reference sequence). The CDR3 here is CSAFRDRPLF. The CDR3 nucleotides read TGCAGTGCGTTCCGGGACAGACCCCTCTTT.

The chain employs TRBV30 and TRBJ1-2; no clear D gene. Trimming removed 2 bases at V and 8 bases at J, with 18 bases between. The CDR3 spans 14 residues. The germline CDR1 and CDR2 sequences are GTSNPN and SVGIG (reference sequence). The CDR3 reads CAWSPPAGFGGYTF. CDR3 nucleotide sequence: TGTGCCTGGAGTCCCCCAGCGGGTTTCGGGGGCTACACCTTC.

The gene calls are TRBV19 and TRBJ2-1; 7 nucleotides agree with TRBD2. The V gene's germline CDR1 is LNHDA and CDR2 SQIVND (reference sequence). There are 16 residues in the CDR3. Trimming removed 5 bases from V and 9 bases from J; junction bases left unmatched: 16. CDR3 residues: CASSYPGLDPSAEQFF. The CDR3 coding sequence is TGTGCCAGTAGTTATCCTGGACTAGATCCATCCGCTGAGCAGTTCTTC.

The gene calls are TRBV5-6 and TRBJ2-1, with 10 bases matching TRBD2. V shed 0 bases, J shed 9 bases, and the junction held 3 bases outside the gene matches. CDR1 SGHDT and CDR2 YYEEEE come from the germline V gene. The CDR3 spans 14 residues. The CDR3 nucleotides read TGTGCCAGCAGCTTGGGACTAGCGGGCGCTGAGCAGTTCTTC. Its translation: CASSLGLAGAEQFF.

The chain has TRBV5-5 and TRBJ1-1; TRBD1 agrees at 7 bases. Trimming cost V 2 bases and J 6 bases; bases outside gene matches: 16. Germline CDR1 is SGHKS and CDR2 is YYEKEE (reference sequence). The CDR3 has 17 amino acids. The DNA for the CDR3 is TGTGCCAGCAGCTTTGTTGGGCCGACAGGGCGTAACGCTGAAGCTTTCTTT. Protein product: CASSFVGPTGRNAEAFF.

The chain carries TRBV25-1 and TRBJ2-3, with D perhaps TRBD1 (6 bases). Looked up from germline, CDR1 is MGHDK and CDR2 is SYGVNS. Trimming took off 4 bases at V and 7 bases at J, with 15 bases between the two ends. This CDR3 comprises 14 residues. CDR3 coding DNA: TGTGCCAGCAGTGCGGGACACCGGGGAAATACGCAGTATTTT. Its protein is CASSAGHRGNTQYF.

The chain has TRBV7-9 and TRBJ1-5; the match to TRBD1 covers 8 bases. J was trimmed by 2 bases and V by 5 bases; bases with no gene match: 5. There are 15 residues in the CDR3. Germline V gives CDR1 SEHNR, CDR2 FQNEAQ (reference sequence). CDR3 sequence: CASSVTGGGNQPQHF. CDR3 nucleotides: TGTGCCAGCAGCGTTACAGGGGGGGGCAATCAGCCCCAGCATTTT.

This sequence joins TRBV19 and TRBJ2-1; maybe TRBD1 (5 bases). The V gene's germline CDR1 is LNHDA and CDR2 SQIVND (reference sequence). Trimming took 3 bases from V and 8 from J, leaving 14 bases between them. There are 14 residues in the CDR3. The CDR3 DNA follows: TGTGCCAGTAGTATTGAGAGTCTAGGGGATGAGCAGTTCTTC. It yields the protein CASSIESLGDEQFF. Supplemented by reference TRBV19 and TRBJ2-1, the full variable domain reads DGGITQSPKYLFRKEGQNVTLSCEQNLNHDAMYWYRQDPGQGLRLIYYSQIVNDFQKGDIAEGYSVSREKKESFPLTVTSAQKNPTAFYLCASSIESLGDEQFFGPGTRLTVL.

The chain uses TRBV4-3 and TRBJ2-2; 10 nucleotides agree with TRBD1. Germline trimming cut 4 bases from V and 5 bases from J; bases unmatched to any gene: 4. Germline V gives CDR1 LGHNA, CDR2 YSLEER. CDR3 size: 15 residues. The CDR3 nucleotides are TGCGCCAGCAGCCGTGACAGGGGGCTTACCGGGGAGCTGTTTTTT. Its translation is CASSRDRGLTGELFF.

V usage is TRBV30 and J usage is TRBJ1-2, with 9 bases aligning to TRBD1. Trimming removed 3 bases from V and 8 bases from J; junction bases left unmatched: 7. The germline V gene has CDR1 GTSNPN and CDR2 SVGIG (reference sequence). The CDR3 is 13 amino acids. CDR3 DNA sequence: TGTGCCTGGAGAGAAACAGGGGGCAACGGCTACACCTTC. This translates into CAWRETGGNGYTF.

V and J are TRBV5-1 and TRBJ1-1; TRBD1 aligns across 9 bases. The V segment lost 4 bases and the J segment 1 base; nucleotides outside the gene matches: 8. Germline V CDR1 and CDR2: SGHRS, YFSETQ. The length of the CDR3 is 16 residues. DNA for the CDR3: TGCGCCAGCAGCACAGGATTACAGGGGGCGAACACTGAAGCTTTCTTT. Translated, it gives CASSTGLQGANTEAFF. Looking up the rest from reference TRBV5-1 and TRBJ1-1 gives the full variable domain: KAGVTQTPRYLIKTRGQQVTLSCSPISGHRSVSWYQQTPGQGLQFLFEYFSETQRNKGNFPGRFSGRQFSNSRSEMNVSTLELGDSALYLCASSTGLQGANTEAFFGQGTRLTVV.

The CDR3 here is CASSKGQAHQPQHF. The CDR3 coding sequence is TGTGCCAGCAGCAAGGGACAGGCGCATCAGCCCCAGCATTTT. This sequence joins TRBV28 and TRBJ1-5; TRBD1 matches 8 bases. The length of the CDR3 is 14 residues. After removal of 6 bases from V and 5 bases from J, the junction contained 6 bases not matched to a gene. The germline V gene has CDR1 MDHEN and CDR2 SYDVKM.

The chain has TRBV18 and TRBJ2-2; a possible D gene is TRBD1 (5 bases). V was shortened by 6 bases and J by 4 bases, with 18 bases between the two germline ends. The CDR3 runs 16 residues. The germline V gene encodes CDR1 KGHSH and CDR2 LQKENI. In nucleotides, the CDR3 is TGTGCCAGCTCGCCCGAAAGGACACCTTTCACCGGGGAGCTGTTTTTT. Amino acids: CASSPERTPFTGELFF.

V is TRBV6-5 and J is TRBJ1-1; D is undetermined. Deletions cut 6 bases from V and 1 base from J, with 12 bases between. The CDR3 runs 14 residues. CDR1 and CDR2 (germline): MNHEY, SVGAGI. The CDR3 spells CASSPLGRNTEAFF. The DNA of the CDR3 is TGTGCCAGCAGCCCCCTAGGGAGGAACACTGAAGCTTTCTTT.

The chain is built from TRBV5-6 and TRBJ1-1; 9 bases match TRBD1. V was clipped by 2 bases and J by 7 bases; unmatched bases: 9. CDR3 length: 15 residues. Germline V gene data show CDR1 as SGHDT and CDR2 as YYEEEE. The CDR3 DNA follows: TGTGCCAGCAGCTTACCCGGGACAGGGTCCGATGAAGCTTTCTTT. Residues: CASSLPGTGSDEAFF.

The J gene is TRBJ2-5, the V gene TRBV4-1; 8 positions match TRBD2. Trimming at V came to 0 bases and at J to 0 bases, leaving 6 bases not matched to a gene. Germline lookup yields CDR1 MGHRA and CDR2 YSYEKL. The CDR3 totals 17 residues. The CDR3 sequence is CASSQDKRGRYQETQYF. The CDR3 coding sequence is TGCGCCAGCAGCCAAGATAAGCGGGGGAGGTACCAAGAGACCCAGTACTTC.

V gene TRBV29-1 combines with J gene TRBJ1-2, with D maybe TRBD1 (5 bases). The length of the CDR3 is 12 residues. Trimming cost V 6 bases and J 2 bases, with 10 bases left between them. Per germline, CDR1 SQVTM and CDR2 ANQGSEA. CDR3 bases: TGCAGCGTGGCCGGGGGGAACTATGGCTACACCTTC. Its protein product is CSVAGGNYGYTF.

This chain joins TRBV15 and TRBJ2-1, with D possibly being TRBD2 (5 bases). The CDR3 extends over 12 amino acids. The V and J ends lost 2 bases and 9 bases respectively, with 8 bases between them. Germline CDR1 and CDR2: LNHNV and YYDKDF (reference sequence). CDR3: CATSRPRGEQFF. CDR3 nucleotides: TGTGCCACCAGCAGACCCCGGGGTGAGCAGTTCTTC.

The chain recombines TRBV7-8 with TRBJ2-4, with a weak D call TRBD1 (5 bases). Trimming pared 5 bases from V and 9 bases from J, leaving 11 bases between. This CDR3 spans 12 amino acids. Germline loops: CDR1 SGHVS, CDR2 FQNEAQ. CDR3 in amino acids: CASSLDSFIQYF. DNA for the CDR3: TGTGCCAGCAGCCTTGACAGCTTCATTCAGTACTTC.

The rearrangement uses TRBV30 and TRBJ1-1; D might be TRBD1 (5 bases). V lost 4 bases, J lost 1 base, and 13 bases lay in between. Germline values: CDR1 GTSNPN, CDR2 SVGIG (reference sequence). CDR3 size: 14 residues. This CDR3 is CAWNPGLWNTEAFF. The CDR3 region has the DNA TGTGCCTGGAACCCGGGACTCTGGAACACTGAAGCTTTCTTT.

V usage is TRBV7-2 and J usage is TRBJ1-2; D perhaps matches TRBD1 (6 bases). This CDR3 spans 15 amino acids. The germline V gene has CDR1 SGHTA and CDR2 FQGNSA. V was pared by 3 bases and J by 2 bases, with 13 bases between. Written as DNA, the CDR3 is TGTGCCAGCAGCTTTAGCGGGGGCAGGAACTATGGCTACACCTTC. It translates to CASSFSGGRNYGYTF.